A selection of T cell receptor beta chains follows, all from one sample in a study of blood T cell repertoires in COVID-19. Profiling relied on immunoSEQ multiplex PCR, and the TCRdb table lists in-frame clones only, not all of them. The sample holds 25,000 to 35,000 clones; 85% to 90% are singletons and the top ten take 12%. Sample: peripheral blood. Receptors were obtained from a human donor in a cohort sampled during active COVID-19. The donor label of this sample is uncertain. Each CDR3 is given without its conserved first and last residue. The D gene is left open where the match is weak. Where a row states a size, it is once, few, many or the class of an expanded clone; other rows omit it.

d_call	j_call	v_call	clone_size	cdr3_aa
NA	TRBJ2-2	TRBV21-1	NA	ASSKAELAGELF
TRBD1	TRBJ2-6	TRBV18	NA	ASSPGQSVFSGANVLT
NA	TRBJ1-3	TRBV4-1	NA	ASSRNALNSGDTIY
TRBD1	TRBJ1-1	TRBV6-1	NA	ASSEDGGQSQAF
NA	TRBJ1-1	TRBV6-5	NA	ASSPPGRTEAF
TRBD2	TRBJ2-3	TRBV28	NA	ASSSAGTSAYTQY
NA	TRBJ2-3	TRBV19	NA	ASSTRRYTDTQY
NA	TRBJ1-3	TRBV12-3/TRBV12-4	NA	ASSVGSGNTIY
NA	TRBJ2-6	TRBV5-6	NA	ASRLQGSGANVLT
NA	TRBJ2-3	TRBV30	NA	AWSLRGRTDTQY
NA	TRBJ1-5	TRBV19	few	ASGYSGYSNQPQH
NA	TRBJ1-1	TRBV5-4	NA	ASSLGGLGTEAF
NA	TRBJ2-1	TRBV6-5	NA	ASSYQSSSYNEQF
NA	TRBJ1-2	TRBV4-1	NA	ASSQDREGKGYGYT
TRBD1	TRBJ1-2	TRBV15	once	ATSVGQGLYGYT
TRBD2	TRBJ2-7	TRBV30	NA	AWSAGTTVTYEQY
TRBD1	TRBJ1-2	TRBV25-1	medium-sized	ATQGVGGYT
NA	TRBJ2-3	TRBV21-1	NA	ASSKGHRAEVDTQY
TRBD1	TRBJ1-2	TRBV6-5	NA	ASRKDRVDGYT
TRBD2	TRBJ2-3	TRBV13	NA	ASSLGLLAGADTQY
TRBD2	TRBJ2-2	TRBV11-3	NA	ASSPETSGRAYFFGELF
NA	TRBJ2-5	TRBV2	NA	ASSSPLGGQETQY
TRBD1	TRBJ1-1	TRBV6-5	NA	ASSANRQGNTEAF
TRBD1	TRBJ2-2	TRBV5-1	NA	ASSLAPTGVPGELF
TRBD1	TRBJ2-7	TRBV4-2	NA	ASSQAGLGTGEGEQY
NA	TRBJ1-1	TRBV5-4	NA	ASSLAGENTEAF
TRBD1	TRBJ2-7	TRBV2	few	ASSDRTGGSYEQY
TRBD1	TRBJ2-1	TRBV2	NA	ASSERDRAVNEQF
NA	TRBJ2-5	TRBV28	NA	ASSTTRSQETQY
NA	TRBJ2-3	TRBV10-2	once	ASSGAGPTDTQY
NA	TRBJ1-2	TRBV7-2	NA	ASSHGGSDYGYT
NA	TRBJ1-3	TRBV18	NA	ASSTGINTGNTIY
TRBD1	TRBJ1-5	TRBV19	few	ASLGRGVNQPQH
TRBD2	TRBJ2-5	TRBV5-6	NA	ASSLVAGGQETQY
NA	TRBJ2-7	TRBV7-2	NA	ASSSEVGYEQY
TRBD2	TRBJ2-1	TRBV5-6	once	ASSLAGEGRQF
TRBD1	TRBJ1-4	TRBV5-1	NA	ASSLGQGEEKLF
NA	TRBJ1-5	TRBV11-2	NA	ASSKTQGKNQPQH
TRBD1	TRBJ2-5	TRBV2	NA	ASIKQGAGETQY
NA	TRBJ2-1	TRBV4-2	NA	ASSRPWTKGEGEQF
TRBD2	TRBJ2-1	TRBV28	once	ATQLWGSGRYNEQF